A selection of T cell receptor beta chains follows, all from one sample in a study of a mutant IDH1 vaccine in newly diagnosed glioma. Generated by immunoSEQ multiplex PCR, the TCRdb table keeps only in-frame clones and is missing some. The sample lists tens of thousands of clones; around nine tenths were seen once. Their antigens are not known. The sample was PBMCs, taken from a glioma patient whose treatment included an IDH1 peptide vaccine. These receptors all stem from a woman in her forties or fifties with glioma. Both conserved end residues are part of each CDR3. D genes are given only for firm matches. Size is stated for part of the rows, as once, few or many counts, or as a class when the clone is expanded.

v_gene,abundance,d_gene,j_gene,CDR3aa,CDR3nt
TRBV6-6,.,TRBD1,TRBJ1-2,CASSYRDRVDYTF,TGTGCCAGCAGTTACCGTGACAGGGTGGACTACACCTTC
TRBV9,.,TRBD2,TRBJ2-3,CASSTLTTGREYF,TGTGCCAGCAGCACCCTTACGACCGGGAGGGAGTATTTT
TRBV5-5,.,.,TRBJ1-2,CASSLAVRYANYGYTF,TGTGCCAGCAGCTTGGCCGTAAGGTACGCTAACTATGGCTACACCTTC
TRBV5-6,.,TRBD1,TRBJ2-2,CASSFGGWTGKVGELFF,TGTGCCAGCAGTTTCGGCGGCTGGACAGGGAAGGTCGGGGAGCTGTTTTTT
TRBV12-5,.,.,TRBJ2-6,CASGLVTPPFSGANVLTF,TGTGCTAGTGGTTTGGTAACACCCCCCTTCTCTGGGGCCAACGTCCTGACTTTC
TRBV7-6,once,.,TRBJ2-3,CASSLRASGTSSTDTQYF,TGTGCCAGCAGCTTAAGGGCCTCAGGGACCTCTAGCACAGATACGCAGTATTTT
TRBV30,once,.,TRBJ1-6,CAWSGLLTLHF,TGTGCCTGGAGTGGACTCTTAACCCTCCACTTT
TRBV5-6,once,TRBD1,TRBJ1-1,CASSIRDRATEAFF,TGTGCCAGCAGCATTCGGGACAGGGCCACTGAAGCTTTCTTT
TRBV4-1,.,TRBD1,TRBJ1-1,CASFISMGQRPDTEAFF,TGCGCCAGCTTTATAAGCATGGGACAGCGTCCGGACACTGAAGCTTTCTTT
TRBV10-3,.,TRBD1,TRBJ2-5,CAISGTVQETQYF,TGTGCCATCAGCGGGACAGTCCAAGAGACCCAGTACTTC
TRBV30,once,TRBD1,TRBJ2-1,CAWSGGAGGINEQFF,TGTGCCTGGAGTGGAGGGGCAGGGGGCATCAATGAGCAGTTCTTC
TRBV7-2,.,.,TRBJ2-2,CASSLGAVGELFF,TGTGCCAGCAGCTTAGGTGCGGTCGGGGAGCTGTTTTTT
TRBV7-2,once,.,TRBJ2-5,CASSPSRGPGETQYF,TGTGCCAGCAGTCCAAGCAGGGGCCCGGGGGAGACCCAGTACTTC
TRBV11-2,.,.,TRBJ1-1,CASSSGQEGTEAFF,TGTGCCAGCAGCTCCGGGCAGGAAGGCACTGAAGCTTTCTTT
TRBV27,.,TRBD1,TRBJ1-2,CASSPSTGQAFYGYTF,TGTGCCAGCAGCCCTTCCACGGGACAGGCATTCTATGGCTACACCTTC
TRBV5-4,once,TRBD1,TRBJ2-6,CASSSTGTGLFGANVLTF,TGTGCCAGCAGCTCAACCGGGACAGGGTTATTTGGGGCCAACGTCCTGACTTTC
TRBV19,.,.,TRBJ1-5,CASSAGGQPVEPQHF,TGTGCCAGTAGTGCCGGGGGACAACCGGTGGAGCCCCAGCATTTT
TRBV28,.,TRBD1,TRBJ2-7,CASRGDRGYEQYF,TGTGCCAGCCGCGGGGACAGGGGATACGAGCAGTACTTC
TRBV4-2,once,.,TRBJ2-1,CASSQDPGEQFF,TGTGCCAGCAGCCAAGACCCGGGGGAGCAGTTCTTC
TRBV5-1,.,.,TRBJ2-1,CASRPGDNEQFF,TGCGCCAGCAGACCAGGGGACAATGAGCAGTTCTTC
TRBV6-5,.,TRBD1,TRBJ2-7,CASSPGQRQGEQYF,TGTGCCAGCAGTCCGGGACAGCGCCAAGGGGAGCAGTACTTC
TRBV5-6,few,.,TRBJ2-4,CASSLVAKNIQYF,TGTGCCAGCAGCTTAGTCGCCAAAAACATTCAGTACTTC
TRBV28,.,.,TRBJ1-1,CASSLGAGTLNTEAFF,TGTGCCAGCAGTTTAGGAGCCGGGACACTGAACACTGAAGCTTTCTTT
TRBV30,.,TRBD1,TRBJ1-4,CAWSAPGWAGGNEKLFF,TGTGCCTGGAGTGCCCCTGGATGGGCAGGGGGTAACGAAAAACTGTTTTTT
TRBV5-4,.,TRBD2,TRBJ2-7,CASSFAGGTYEQYF,TGTGCCAGCAGCTTCGCGGGAGGCACCTACGAGCAGTACTTC
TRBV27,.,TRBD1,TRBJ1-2,CASSLGTGPNYGYTF,TGTGCCAGCAGTCTGGGGACAGGGCCTAACTATGGCTACACCTTC
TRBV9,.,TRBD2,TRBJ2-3,CASSVLPTSETDTQYF,TGTGCCAGCAGCGTCCTTCCGACTAGCGAGACAGATACGCAGTATTTT
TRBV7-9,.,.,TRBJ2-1,CASSSIYPNEQFF,TGTGCCAGCAGCTCCATATACCCCAATGAGCAGTTCTTC
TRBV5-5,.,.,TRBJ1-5,CASSQGGYTENQPQHF,TGTGCCAGCAGCCAAGGAGGCTATACAGAGAATCAGCCCCAGCATTTT
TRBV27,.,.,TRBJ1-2,CASSPWSGGLSGYTF,TGTGCCAGCAGTCCCTGGTCGGGGGGACTAAGCGGCTACACCTTC
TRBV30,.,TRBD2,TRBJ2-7,CAWGRGLKYEQYF,TGTGCCTGGGGGAGGGGTCTCAAATACGAGCAGTACTTC
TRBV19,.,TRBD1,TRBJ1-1,CASSMDRGNTEAFF,TGTGCCAGTAGTATGGACAGGGGGAACACTGAAGCTTTCTTT
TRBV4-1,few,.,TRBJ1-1,CASSQQTNTEAFF,TGCGCCAGCAGCCAACAGACGAACACTGAAGCTTTCTTT
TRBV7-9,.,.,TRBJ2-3,CASSPRGDTQYF,TGTGCCAGCAGCCCGAGGGGAGATACGCAGTATTTT
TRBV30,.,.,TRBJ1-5,CAWRQTDGNQPQHF,TGTGCCTGGAGACAGACGGACGGCAATCAGCCCCAGCATTTT
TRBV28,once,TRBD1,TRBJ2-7,CASSPGQGVYEQYF,TGTGCCAGCAGCCCCGGACAGGGGGTCTACGAGCAGTACTTC
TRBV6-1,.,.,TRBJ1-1,CASSEWEAFF,TGTGCCAGCAGTGAATGGGAAGCTTTCTTT
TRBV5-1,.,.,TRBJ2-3,CASSFSVSTDTQYF,TGCGCCAGCAGCTTCAGCGTCAGCACAGATACGCAGTATTTT
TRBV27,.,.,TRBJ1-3,CASSLPWALGNTIYF,TGTGCCAGCAGTTTACCGTGGGCTTTAGGAAACACCATATATTTT
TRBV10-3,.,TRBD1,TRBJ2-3,CAIRVGQLTQYF,TGTGCCATCAGGGTGGGACAGTTAACGCAGTATTTT
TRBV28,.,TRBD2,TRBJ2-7,CASNPTSGSSYEQYF,TGTGCCAGCAATCCCACTAGCGGGAGCTCCTACGAGCAGTACTTC
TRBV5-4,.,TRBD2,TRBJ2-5,CASSPGGLAGPGETQYF,TGTGCCAGCAGCCCTGGGGGACTAGCGGGTCCGGGGGAGACCCAGTACTTC
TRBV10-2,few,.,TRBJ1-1,CASSGNSLNTEAFF,TGCGCCAGCAGTGGAAACAGCCTGAACACTGAAGCTTTCTTT
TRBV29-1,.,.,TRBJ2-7,CSVGPGSTYEQYF,TGCAGCGTTGGCCCTGGAAGCACCTACGAGCAGTACTTC
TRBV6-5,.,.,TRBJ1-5,CASSDSIHQPQHF,TGTGCCAGCAGTGACAGCATCCATCAGCCCCAGCATTTT
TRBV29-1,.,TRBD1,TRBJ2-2,CSVGWGQFTGELFF,TGCAGCGTTGGATGGGGACAGTTCACCGGGGAGCTGTTTTTT
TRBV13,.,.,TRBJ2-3,CASSPSGGITDTQYF,TGTGCCAGCAGCCCCTCCGGGGGAATCACAGATACGCAGTATTTT
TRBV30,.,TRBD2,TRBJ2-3,CAWRRLAVTDTQYF,TGTGCCTGGAGGCGACTAGCGGTCACAGATACGCAGTATTTT
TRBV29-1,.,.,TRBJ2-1,CSAAYNEQFF,TGCAGCGCCGCCTACAATGAGCAGTTCTTC
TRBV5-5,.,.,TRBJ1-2,CASSLRSWGDGYTF,TGTGCCAGCAGCTTGCGCTCGTGGGGTGATGGCTACACCTTC
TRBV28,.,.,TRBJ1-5,CASSPTWGKDSNQPQHF,TGTGCCAGCAGTCCCACCTGGGGGAAGGATAGCAATCAGCCCCAGCATTTT
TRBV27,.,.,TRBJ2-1,CASSLSHPGLSNEQFF,TGTGCCAGCAGTTTATCCCACCCGGGGTTGTCCAATGAGCAGTTCTTC
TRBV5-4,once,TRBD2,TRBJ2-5,CASSWGLSGGPTETQYF,TGTGCCAGCAGCTGGGGACTATCGGGAGGGCCCACCGAGACCCAGTACTTC
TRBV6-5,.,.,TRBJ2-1,CASSYLSGEQFF,TGTGCCAGCAGTTATCTGAGCGGTGAGCAGTTCTTC
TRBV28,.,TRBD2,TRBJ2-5,CASRRLAGGRETQYF,TGTGCCAGCAGGCGACTAGCGGGAGGGAGGGAGACCCAGTACTTC